This TCR beta chain emerged from a study of shared clonotypes between healthy human individuals. Notes on the study in general: Expectations were that clonotype sharing among donors would be affected by sequencing depth.

On this clone: Its antigen remains unidentified.

Only in-frame clones appear in the TCRdb table, and some are missing; sequencing was by immunoSEQ multiplex PCR. The table has over a million clones, roughly 96% seen once. The length of the CDR3 is 15 residues. Trimming removed 6 bases from V and 7 bases from J, with 16 bases in between. The V gene's germline CDR1 is MDHEN and CDR2 SYDVKM. The sequence was obtained from a man in his thirties or forties in good health. The source material was naive CD4+ T cells sorted from blood. Specified subset: CD45RA+ positively selected. The chain recombines TRBV28 with TRBJ2-6; D remains ambiguous. This CDR3 is CASRKRTFVANVLTF. The CDR3 region has the DNA TGTGCCAGCAGGAAAAGGACCTTTGTAGCCAACGTCCTGACTTTC.